The rows below give T cell receptor beta chains drawn from one sample of a study of CD4+ T cells in melanoma. Assay: immunoSEQ multiplex PCR; the TCRdb copy retains only in-frame clones and omits some. The table shows more than 13,000 clones, with roughly 60% occurring only once. The sequenced material came from cells from a culture (not recorded whether cultured in vitro). Every receptor here comes from a human donor with melanoma. The CDR3 runs from the conserved cysteine through the conserved F or W. A D gene is named only where the DNA matches it firmly. Expanded clones get a size class; other rows say once, few or many, or leave the size out.

few	TRBD1	TRBV18	TRBJ1-2	TGTGCCAGCTCACAATCGGGACAGGGCTATGGCTACACCTTC	CASSQSGQGYGYTF
NA	NA	TRBV30	TRBJ1-1	TGTGCCTGGAGGGCCGGGACAAGGGACGCCGAAGCTTTCTTT	CAWRAGTRDAEAFF
NA	TRBD2	TRBV29-1	TRBJ2-1	TGCAGCACCCGGACTAGCGGGGGGGTTTACTACAATGAGCAGTTCTTC	CSTRTSGGVYYNEQFF
NA	NA	TRBV2	TRBJ1-5	TGTGCCAGCAGCCGACAGTTTCTTGCGGATCAGCCCCAGCATTTT	CASSRQFLADQPQHF
NA	TRBD2	TRBV5-4	TRBJ2-2	TGTGCCAGCAGCTTGGGACTAGCGGGGGCGAACACCGGGGAGCTGTTTTTT	CASSLGLAGANTGELFF
NA	NA	TRBV4-1	TRBJ1-4	TGCGCCAGCAGCCAAGATTATGGGATACCGAATGAAAAACTGTTTTTT	CASSQDYGIPNEKLFF
NA	NA	TRBV5-6	TRBJ1-1	TGTGCCAGCAGCTTAGTTCCAAGCCTCATGAACACTGAAGCTTTCTTT	CASSLVPSLMNTEAFF
NA	TRBD2	TRBV11-2	TRBJ2-3	TGTGCCAGCAGCTTATTCCCCGGGGGGGCGACAGATACGCAGTATTTT	CASSLFPGGATDTQYF
few	NA	TRBV9	TRBJ1-1	TGTGCCAGCAGCGCCCTCACCGGGCGGGCTGAAGCTTTCTTT	CASSALTGRAEAFF
few	NA	TRBV6-5	TRBJ1-6	TGTGCCAGCAGTTACAGGGGAACACCCCTCCACTTT	CASSYRGTPLHF
NA	NA	TRBV29-1	TRBJ2-3	TGCAGCGTTGAAGCTCGGGGCACAGATACGCAGTATTTT	CSVEARGTDTQYF
few	TRBD1	TRBV19	TRBJ1-5	TGTGCCAGCTCCCGGGACAGGGAGCAGCCCCAGCATTTT	CASSRDREQPQHF
NA	NA	TRBV6-1	TRBJ2-3	TGTGCCAGCCAGCGGACATGGGGGTCGGATACGCAGTATTTT	CASQRTWGSDTQYF
few	NA	TRBV18	TRBJ1-6	TGTGCCAGCTCACCAGAGGCGACAGGTTCACCCCTCCACTTT	CASSPEATGSPLHF
few	TRBD1	TRBV11-2	TRBJ2-3	TGTGCCAGCAGCTGGACAGGGGTGCGAGATACGCAGTATTTT	CASSWTGVRDTQYF
NA	NA	TRBV27	TRBJ2-3	TGTGCCAGCAGTTTTCTTTCTACCCTCACAGATACGCAGTATTTT	CASSFLSTLTDTQYF
few	NA	TRBV27	TRBJ1-1	TGTGCCAGCAGTCCACTAGTCGCCCGGAACACTGAAGCTTTCTTT	CASSPLVARNTEAFF
NA	TRBD1	TRBV7-3	TRBJ2-3	TGTGCCAGCAGCTCTTCCGGGACAGTGGCAGATACGCAGTATTTT	CASSSSGTVADTQYF
NA	NA	TRBV9	TRBJ2-1	TGTGCCAGCAGCGGGGGGGCCCACAATGAGCAGTTCTTC	CASSGGAHNEQFF
NA	NA	TRBV11-2	TRBJ2-1	TGTGCCAGCAGCTTATCCGGGGGCTCCTACAATGAGCAGTTCTTC	CASSLSGGSYNEQFF
NA	NA	TRBV18	TRBJ2-5	TGTGCCAGCTCACCACCGGAAACAGGGTCGAAGACCCAGTACTTC	CASSPPETGSKTQYF
NA	TRBD2	TRBV14	TRBJ2-5	TGTGCCAGCAGCCAAAAGCGGGGAAGGGGAGAGACCCAGTACTTC	CASSQKRGRGETQYF
NA	NA	TRBV19	TRBJ2-3	TGTGCCAGTAGTATCGGCAGCTATAGCACAGATACGCAGTATTTT	CASSIGSYSTDTQYF
few	TRBD2	TRBV5-6	TRBJ2-3	TGTGCCAGCAGAGAGAGCGGGGGCACAGATACGCAGTATTTT	CASRESGGTDTQYF
few	NA	TRBV2	TRBJ1-2	TGTGCCAGCAGTGAATCGGCAGGGGAAGGCTACACCTTC	CASSESAGEGYTF
few	NA	TRBV6-5	TRBJ1-2	TGTGCCAGCAGTTACTCGTACTCGGACTATGGCTACACCTTC	CASSYSYSDYGYTF
NA	TRBD1	TRBV6-5	TRBJ1-4	TGTGCCAGCTCGACAGGGGGTTTCACTAATGAAAAACTGTTTTTT	CASSTGGFTNEKLFF
NA	TRBD1	TRBV7-9	TRBJ1-1	TGTGCCAGCAGGTCCTACAGGGGGCTCACTGAAGCTTTCTTT	CASRSYRGLTEAFF
once	NA	TRBV19	TRBJ1-1	TGTGCCAGCTTCCGGGGCCTAACCCGGAGGACTGAAGCTTTCTTT	CASFRGLTRRTEAFF
few	NA	TRBV2	TRBJ2-5	TGTGCCAGCAGTGTAGGGGGGGCCAGCGAGACCCAGTACTTC	CASSVGGASETQYF
NA	NA	TRBV6-4	TRBJ1-4	TGTGCCAGCAGTGTCAGGGGAGGCGAAAAACTGTTTTTT	CASSVRGGEKLFF
NA	NA	TRBV15	TRBJ2-5	TGTGCCACCAGCAAGACTAGTTTGAAGACCCAGTACTTC	CATSKTSLKTQYF
NA	TRBD1	TRBV5-1	TRBJ2-7	TGCGCCAGCAGCCCGAAGACAGGGTTTATCTCCGAGCAGTACTTC	CASSPKTGFISEQYF
NA	NA	TRBV5-8	TRBJ1-2	TGTGCCAGCAGCTTTTTGGCTAACTATGGCTACACCTTC	CASSFLANYGYTF
NA	NA	TRBV2	TRBJ2-3	TGTGCCAGCAGTGATCCCGTCGTGGTCGGGGACCAATCTAACACAGATACGCAGTATTTT	CASSDPVVVGDQSNTDTQYF
NA	TRBD2	TRBV6-1	TRBJ2-2	TGTGCCAGTTCAGCGGGGGTCACCACCGGGGAGCTGTTTTTT	CASSAGVTTGELFF
NA	TRBD2	TRBV6-1	TRBJ2-1	TGTGCCAGCAGCTTTAGCGGGGTTGTTGAGCAGTTCTTC	CASSFSGVVEQFF
NA	NA	TRBV7-9	TRBJ1-2	TGTGCCAGCAGCTTAGGGGGTGGACAGTCTAACTATGGCTACACCTTC	CASSLGGGQSNYGYTF
few	TRBD1	TRBV30	TRBJ1-2	TGTGCCTGGAGTGTGCCGGGACAGGTGCATGCCAGGGGCGGCTACACCTTC	CAWSVPGQVHARGGYTF
NA	TRBD2	TRBV6-1	TRBJ2-1	TGTGCCAGCAGTGAGCTCGTTTTTGGGGGGGGTTTAGGCAATGAGCAGTTCTTC	CASSELVFGGGLGNEQFF
NA	NA	TRBV9	TRBJ2-2	TGTGCCAGCAGCGTAGCCGGAAGCCACCTCAACACCGGGGAGCTGTTTTTT	CASSVAGSHLNTGELFF
few	NA	TRBV10-1	TRBJ1-1	TGCGCCAGCAGTGGTCGAAGGGTAGGCACTGAAGCTTTCTTT	CASSGRRVGTEAFF
NA	NA	TRBV6-1	TRBJ2-1	TGTGCCAGCAGTGATGTGTGGGTCGATGAGCAGTTCTTC	CASSDVWVDEQFF
NA	NA	TRBV4-2	TRBJ1-2	TGTGCCAGCAGCCAGAGGCCCCCAACAGGGACCTATGGCTACACCTTC	CASSQRPPTGTYGYTF
few	NA	TRBV7-8	TRBJ2-7	TGTGCCAGCAGCTTACTACAGGGATACGAGCAGTACTTC	CASSLLQGYEQYF
NA	NA	TRBV7-3	TRBJ2-2	TGTGCCAGCAGCGGAAAGAACACCGGGGAGCTGTTTTTT	CASSGKNTGELFF
NA	NA	TRBV5-6	TRBJ2-3	TGTGCCAGCAGCTTGGGGGGACTTTATGGGGCCACAGATACGCAGTATTTT	CASSLGGLYGATDTQYF
medium-sized	TRBD1	TRBV5-4	TRBJ1-2	TGTGCCAGCAGCTTGACGGGGAAGGGGGCAGATGGCTACACCTTC	CASSLTGKGADGYTF
NA	NA	TRBV19	TRBJ1-1	TGTGCCACCCGACCCGGAGAGTTCACTGAAGCTTTCTTT	CATRPGEFTEAFF
NA	NA	TRBV2	TRBJ2-1	TGTGCCAGCATACGTCCCAGCTCCTACAATGAGCAGTTCTTC	CASIRPSSYNEQFF
NA	TRBD2	TRBV5-1	TRBJ2-1	TGCGCCAGCAGCCTGGGACTAGCGGGGGGTCTTGAGCAGTTCTTC	CASSLGLAGGLEQFF
NA	TRBD1	TRBV5-8	TRBJ1-5	TGTGCCAGCAGCCTGACAGGGAGGCCTCAGCCCCAGCATTTT	CASSLTGRPQPQHF